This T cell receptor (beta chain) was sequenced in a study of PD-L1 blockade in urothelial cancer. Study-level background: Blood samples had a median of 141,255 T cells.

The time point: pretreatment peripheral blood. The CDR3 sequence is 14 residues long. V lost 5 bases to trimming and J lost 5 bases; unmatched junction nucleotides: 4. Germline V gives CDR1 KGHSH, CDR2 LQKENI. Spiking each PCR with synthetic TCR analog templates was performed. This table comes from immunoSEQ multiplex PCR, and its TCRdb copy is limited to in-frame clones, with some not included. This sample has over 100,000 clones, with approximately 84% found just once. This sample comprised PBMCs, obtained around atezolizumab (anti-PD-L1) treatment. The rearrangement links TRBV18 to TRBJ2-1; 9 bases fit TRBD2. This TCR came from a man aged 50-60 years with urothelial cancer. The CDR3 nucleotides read TGTGCCAGCTCAGAACTAGCGGGTAACAATGAGCAGTTCTTC. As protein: CASSELAGNNEQFF.